The TCR beta chain described here comes from a study of a mutant IDH1 vaccine in newly diagnosed glioma (dated by TCRdb to the early 2020s). Regarding the study in general: In the chemotherapy-containing groups, vaccination started alongside temozolomide cycles, whereas in patients who had radiotherapy alone it started 4-6 weeks after radiotherapy. Of the roughly 32 treated patients, 62.5% were male and roughly 40% were female, and a mean age of approximately 40 years was recorded. Before enrollment, most patients had been given radiochemotherapy with temozolomide as standard therapy, while the rest had received either radiotherapy alone or temozolomide alone. Visit V12 was the week-35 safety follow-up and visit V13 was the week-47 end of study. Six visits were used for peripheral blood collection: V03 (baseline), V05, V07, V10, V12 and V13. Longitudinal TCRB deep sequencing was performed for roughly 25 treated patients wherever samples were available for exploratory analyses.

Findings and caveats that apply to the study as a whole: Changes in the top peripheral T cell clonotypes picked up by TCRB sequencing did not appear to be linked to pseudoprogression. The authors stated that sample limitations prevented analyses of patient blood samples from being reproduced. Immune responses induced by the vaccine were seen in over 80% of patients across multiple MHC alleles. Availability determined which PBMC samples were chosen for TCRB deep sequencing.

The time point label, read with the paper, signifies: week 35, safety follow-up. A 20-mer mutant IDH1 peptide at 300 micrograms in Montanide made up each vaccine dose, which was injected subcutaneously together with topical imiquimod. Patients were given eight vaccinations, in weeks 1, 3, 5, 7, 11, 15, 19 and 23, which matched visits V03 through V10. Newly diagnosed WHO grade 3 or 4 IDH1-mutant astrocytomas showing loss of nuclear ATRX were present in the donors. The samples were drawn from NOA16, a multicentre, single-arm, open-label phase I trial in Germany that tested a mutant IDH1 peptide vaccine in humans for the first time. The DNeasy Blood and Tissue Kit was used to extract genomic DNA from EDTA blood for TCRB sequencing. Worth noting for this clone: Its antigen remains undetermined. Nothing much larger sits one base from this clone, and base qualities are not available.

CDR1 SGHRS and CDR2 YFSETQ were looked up in the germline V gene. The V and J ends are trimmed by 4 bases and 0 bases, leaving 13 bases between them. Including the terminal cysteine and phenylalanine, the CDR3 comprises 15 residues. Of the read, only the CDR3 DNA is kept; its 45 bases are in frame from base 1. Receptor libraries were prepared by the immunoSEQ multiplex PCR assay. The hsTCRB Kit was used according to the manufacturer's protocol to amplify rearranged TCR beta chain sequences. An Illumina MiSeq was used to sequence the TCRB libraries. In the original analysis: The proprietary platform of the kit vendor was used for demultiplexing, trimming and gene mapping. The source is immuneACCESS, and TCRdb retained only in-frame sequences with V and J called. Part of the clones is not carried over; for the studies checked, unresolved V genes explain less than half of this, and the remainder is unexplained. That table furnishes V, J and clone size, whereas the DNA furnished D and trimming. The sample table records some 58,000 clones; roughly 79% of these occur just once. Around 5% of the sample belongs to the ten largest clones.

This TCR was sampled from a middle-aged man with glioma. This sample comprised PBMCs, obtained from a glioma patient whose treatment included an IDH1 peptide vaccine. Recombination connected TRBV5-1 to TRBJ1-1; tentative D gene TRBD1, with 5 bases matching. The DNA is as follows: TGCGCCAGCAGCCCAAGGACACAGATGAACACTGAAGCTTTCTTT. This codes for CASSPRTQMNTEAFF.